This T cell receptor beta chain was retrieved from a study of CD8 T cells in ankylosing spondylitis (dated by TCRdb to about 2017). For the wider study: T cell receptor beta repertoires were profiled in healthy donors and ankylosing spondylitis patients so that disease-linked TCR variants could be found. The full study cohort was made up of 25 ankylosing spondylitis patients and roughly 98 healthy donors. Peripheral blood samples were taken, and synovial fluid was additionally collected from ankylosing spondylitis patients.

This clonotype turned up a few times. This clone's antigen is unknown. No much larger clone exists at a distance of one base, and base qualities are not known. Sequencing instrument: Illumina HiSeq 2500. Quantitative 5'-RACE with molecular barcodes was the method used to prepare the TCR beta libraries. In the paper's pipeline: A new computational method, built on a probabilistic model of VDJ rearrangement, was used to identify disease-linked TCR variants. Through fastp at Q25 and MiXCR, TCRdb rebuilt clones from the public reads, retaining in-frame beta chains. Each entry merges the rows of one CDR3 protein and shows their most common DNA and genes. The V and J calls here are based on TCRdb, not the publication. The sample yields about 440,000 distinct CDR3 sequences; roughly 18% were counted once. The ten largest clones take up under 1.2% of the sample. Trimming takes 3 bases off V and 3 bases off J; junction bases not matched to a gene: 10. The CDR3 contains 17 residues, cysteine and phenylalanine counted. Only the CDR3 region is kept as DNA, spanning 51 bases read in frame from base 1. CDR1 is given as DFQATT and CDR2 as SNEGSKA, both from the germline V gene (reference sequence).

What the study reported, not specific to this receptor: Some of the motif variants had been reported before in the synovial fluid and blood of reactive arthritis patients, a finding that suggests common disease-initiation mechanisms. The disease-linked clones had a CD8+ phenotype and were found at relatively low frequencies in peripheral blood. Significant enrichment of the disease-linked clones was reported in matched synovial fluid samples from ankylosing spondylitis patients. A TCR beta motif made up of several highly homologous amino acid variants appeared to be characteristic of blood from ankylosing spondylitis patients.

The sequencing input was blood, either unsorted or a sorted T cell fraction (not recorded which). This clonotype was sampled from a male donor with ankylosing spondylitis. The V gene is TRBV20-1 and the J gene is TRBJ2-3; the central 12 bases match TRBD2. CDR3 loop: CSARSLAGGPLTDTQYF. The DNA sequence is as follows: TGCAGTGCTAGGTCCCTAGCGGGGGGGCCGTTGACAGATACGCAGTATTTT.